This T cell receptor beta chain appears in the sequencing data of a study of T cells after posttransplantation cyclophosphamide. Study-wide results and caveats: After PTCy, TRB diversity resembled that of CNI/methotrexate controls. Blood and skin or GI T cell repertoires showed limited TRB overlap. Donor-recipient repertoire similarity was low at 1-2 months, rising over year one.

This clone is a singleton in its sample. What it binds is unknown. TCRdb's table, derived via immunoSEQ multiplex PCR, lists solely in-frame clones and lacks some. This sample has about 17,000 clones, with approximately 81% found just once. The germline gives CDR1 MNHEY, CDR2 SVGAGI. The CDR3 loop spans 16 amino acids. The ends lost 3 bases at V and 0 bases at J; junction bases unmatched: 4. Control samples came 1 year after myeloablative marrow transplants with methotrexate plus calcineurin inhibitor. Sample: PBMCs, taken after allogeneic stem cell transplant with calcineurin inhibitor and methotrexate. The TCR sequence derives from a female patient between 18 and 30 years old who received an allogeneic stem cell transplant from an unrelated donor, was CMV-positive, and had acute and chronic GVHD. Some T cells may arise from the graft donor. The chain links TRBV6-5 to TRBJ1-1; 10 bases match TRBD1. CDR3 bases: TGTGCCAGCAGTTATGGGACAGGGGCCATGAACACTGAAGCTTTCTTT. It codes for CASSYGTGAMNTEAFF.